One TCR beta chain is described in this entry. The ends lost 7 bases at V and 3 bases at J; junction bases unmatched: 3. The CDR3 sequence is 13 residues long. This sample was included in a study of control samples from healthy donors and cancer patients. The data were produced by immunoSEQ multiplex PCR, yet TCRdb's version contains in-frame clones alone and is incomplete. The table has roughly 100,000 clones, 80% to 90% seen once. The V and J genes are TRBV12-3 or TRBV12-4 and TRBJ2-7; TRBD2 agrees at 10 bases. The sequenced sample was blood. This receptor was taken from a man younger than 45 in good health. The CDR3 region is CASKLAGDYEQYF. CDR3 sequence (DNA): TGTGCCAGCAAGCTAGCGGGAGACTACGAGCAGTACTTC.